Each of the 6 T cell receptor beta chains below was sequenced from the same sample in a study of blood T cells in healthy people across ages (dated by TCRdb to the mid-2010s). Libraries were built with 5' RACE. A second roughly 6 to 11 cycle PCR used a sample-barcoded 5' primer and a J-beta primer mix. TCRdb reanalyzed the raw reads on its own, using fastp at Q25 for trimming and MiXCR for clone calling, and kept in-frame beta chains. Each record represents a unique CDR3 protein, reported with the most common genes and DNA among its rows. The sample includes approximately 2,000,000 distinct CDR3 sequences, with about 39% observed a single time. The ten largest clones capture more than 20% of the sample. The sequenced sample consisted of blood. The receptor source for this set is a human donor in good health.

This rearrangement joins TRBV9 to TRBJ1-1; D not resolved. This CDR3 is built from 14 residues. The germline V gene encodes CDR1 SGDLS and CDR2 YYNGEE. The V end lost 2 bases, the J end lost 0 bases, and 8 bases lay between the germline ends. The CDR3 DNA is TGTGCCAGCAGCGTTGGGTACGTGAACACTGAAGCTTTCTTT. Its protein is CASSVGYVNTEAFF.

The chain uses TRBV6-5 and TRBJ2-7; D unclear. CDR1 and CDR2 from the germline V gene are MNHEY and SVGAGI. Trimming removed 9 bases from V and 2 bases from J, with 11 bases in between. The CDR3 totals 12 residues. This CDR3 is CASPQLTYEQYF. The DNA for the CDR3 is TGTGCCAGTCCCCAACTAACCTACGAGCAGTACTTC.

The chain is built from TRBV4-2 and TRBJ1-5; no firm D call. In germline, CDR1 is LGHNA, CDR2 YNFKEQ. This CDR3 contains 17 residues. The ends were cut back, 0 bases at V and 6 bases at J, with 18 bases in the middle. CDR3 sequence: CASSQEIGGWSIQPQHF. Here the CDR3 DNA reads TGTGCCAGCAGCCAAGAAATTGGTGGGTGGTCGATTCAGCCCCAGCATTTT.

This chain uses TRBV7-8 with TRBJ2-5; 7 nucleotides line up with TRBD1. Germline V gene sequence: CDR1 SGHVS, CDR2 FQNEAQ. Losses at the gene ends were 6 bases for V and 3 bases for J; bases not matched to a gene: 13. The CDR3 has 16 residues. The CDR3 DNA sequence: TGTGCCAGCAGGTGGTGGTACAGGGGAGAGGAAGAGACCCAGTACTTC. Translating gives CASRWWYRGEEETQYF.

This clonotype was picked up a small number of times. V and J are TRBV18 and TRBJ2-5; D remains ambiguous. This CDR3 has 14 amino acids. Germline loops: CDR1 KGHSH, CDR2 LQKENI. Trimming cost V 7 bases and J 13 bases, with 25 bases left between them. In DNA form, the CDR3 reads TGTGCCAGCTACCGAGACACGTTACACTACGAGCGGTACTTC. This encodes CASYRDTLHYERYF.

The V and J genes are TRBV25-1 and TRBJ2-2, with 8 bases lining up with TRBD2. The CDR3 spans 14 residues. Germline V CDR1 and CDR2: MGHDK, SYGVNS. V lost 6 bases and J lost 3; bases outside the gene matches: 3. CDR3 in DNA: TGTGCCAGCAGATGGCGGGGGGACACCGGGGAGCTGTTTTTT. This encodes CASRWRGDTGELFF. The full variable domain, completed using reference TRBV25-1 and TRBJ2-2, is EADIYQTPRYLVIGTGKKITLECSQTMGHDKMYWYQQDPGMELHLIHYSYGVNSTEKGDLSSESTVSRIRTEHFPLTLESARPSHTSQYLCASRWRGDTGELFFGEGSRLTVL.